One sample yielded the 4 T cell receptor beta chains listed below, sequenced in a study of shared clonotypes between healthy human individuals. Assay used: immunoSEQ multiplex PCR; TCRdb lists only in-frame clones, some missing. The table includes roughly 2 million clones, under 97% detected once. Sequenced: naive CD4+ T cells sorted from blood. Subset of the sample: CD45RA+ positively selected. The receptors originated from a man aged 18 to 35 in good health.

The V and J genes are TRBV20-1 and TRBJ1-2; D uncertain. This CDR3 spans 11 amino acids. Germline V gene sequence: CDR1 DFQATT, CDR2 SNEGSKA (reference sequence). The V end was cut by 6 bases, the J end by 8 bases, with 13 bases between. The CDR3 region is CSAPDLEGYTF. Here the CDR3 DNA reads TGCAGTGCACCGGACCTTGAGGGCTACACCTTC.

V and J are TRBV10-3 and TRBJ1-1; D is unresolved. There are 14 residues in the CDR3. The germline V gene has CDR1 ENHRY and CDR2 SYGVKD. V was trimmed by 0 bases and J by 6 bases, leaving 11 bases between them. CDR3: CAISESVDPAEAFF. Here the CDR3 DNA reads TGTGCCATCAGTGAGTCCGTGGACCCAGCTGAAGCTTTCTTT.

This chain joins TRBV19 and TRBJ1-1; possibly TRBD1 for D (5 bases). The CDR3 is made up of 15 amino acids. The germline gives CDR1 LNHDA, CDR2 SQIVND (reference sequence). V was trimmed by 3 bases and J by 9 bases, leaving 20 bases between them. The CDR3 here is CASSISQGGGPQAFF. The DNA of the CDR3 is TGTGCCAGTAGTATCTCTCAGGGAGGAGGACCACAAGCTTTCTTT. The full variable domain, in which reference TRBV19 and TRBJ1-1 provide the parts outside the CDR3, is DGGITQSPKYLFRKEGQNVTLSCEQNLNHDAMYWYRQDPGQGLRLIYYSQIVNDFQKGDIAEGYSVSREKKESFPLTVTSAQKNPTAFYLCASSISQGGGPQAFFGQGTRLTVV.

This chain uses TRBV5-1 with TRBJ1-1, with D uncertain. Germline assignment: CDR1 SGHRS and CDR2 YFSETQ. The germline V and J ends were trimmed by 2 bases and 3 bases, with 14 bases remaining between them. The CDR3 covers 15 residues. The CDR3 sequence is CASSLPGAVDTEAFF. CDR3 nucleotides: TGCGCCAGCAGCTTACCGGGAGCAGTCGACACTGAAGCTTTCTTT. The full variable domain, in which reference TRBV5-1 and TRBJ1-1 provide the parts outside the CDR3, is KAGVTQTPRYLIKTRGQQVTLSCSPISGHRSVSWYQQTPGQGLQFLFEYFSETQRNKGNFPGRFSGRQFSNSRSEMNVSTLELGDSALYLCASSLPGAVDTEAFFGQGTRLTVV.